The 13 T cell receptor beta chains below were found in one sample sequenced in a study of cytomegalovirus exposure and HLA in healthy donors. Primers: 60 Vbeta forward and 13 Jbeta reverse. Generated by immunoSEQ multiplex PCR, the TCRdb table keeps only in-frame clones and is missing some. The sample has roughly 77,000 clones, around 10% seen once. The sequenced sample consisted of PBMCs. These receptors all come from a man aged 55 to 69 in good health and CMV-seropositive.

This clone occurred a few times. The chain links TRBV14 to TRBJ1-3, with D possibly TRBD1 on 6 matching bases. The germline V gene has CDR1 SGHDN and CDR2 FVKESK. V was clipped by 1 base and J by 2 bases, with 12 bases between them. The CDR3 has 16 amino acids. The CDR3 loop reads CASSQAKDRAGNTIYF. In DNA, the CDR3 is TGTGCCAGCAGCCAAGCTAAGGACAGAGCTGGAAACACCATATATTTT.

The chain couples TRBV29-1 to TRBJ2-2; D may be TRBD2 (5 bases). The CDR3 spans 13 residues. Germline CDR1 and CDR2: SQVTM and ANQGSEA. Trimming left V 7 bases short and J 5 bases short, with 14 bases between. The CDR3 nucleotides read TGCAGCGCGCTGCGGGCCGGGACCGGGGAGCTGTTTTTT. It is translated as CSALRAGTGELFF.

This chain's CDR3 is CASSQDTDVAGDSPLHF. CDR3 bases: TGCGCCAGCAGCCAAGATACGGACGTGGCGGGAGATTCACCCCTCCACTTT. The rearrangement uses TRBV4-1 and TRBJ1-6; D unclear. The CDR3 covers 17 residues. The V end was cut by 0 bases, the J end by 8 bases, with 17 bases between. Germline lookup yields CDR1 MGHRA and CDR2 YSYEKL.

This clone was picked up a small number of times. V gene TRBV15 combines with J gene TRBJ2-2; D is ambiguous. V was shortened by 0 bases and J by 6 bases, with 11 bases between the two germline ends. Germline CDR1 is LNHNV and CDR2 is YYDKDF (reference sequence). CDR3 length: 15 residues. This CDR3 reads CATSRDHTGAGELFF. The CDR3 DNA follows: TGTGCCACCAGCAGAGATCATACCGGAGCCGGGGAGCTGTTTTTT.

This clone occurred a few times. The CDR3 DNA sequence: TGTGCCAGCAGGCAAGCGGGGGCGTACGAGCAGTACGTC. This codes for CASRQAGAYEQYV. This chain connects TRBV6-1 to TRBJ2-7, with 8 bases identical to TRBD2. Germline V gene sequence: CDR1 MNHNS, CDR2 SASEGT. V was clipped by 6 bases and J by 4 bases; unmatched bases: 5. The CDR3 runs to 13 residues.

The chain uses TRBV19 and TRBJ1-1, with D perhaps TRBD1 (6 bases). V lost 5 bases and J lost 3, with 10 bases in between. The length of the CDR3 is 13 residues. Germline assignment: CDR1 LNHDA and CDR2 SQIVND (reference sequence). Here the CDR3 reads CASSVNRDTEAFF. The CDR3 bases are TGTGCCAGTAGTGTCAACAGGGACACTGAAGCTTTCTTT.

As regards this clone: No conserved phenylalanine or tryptophan ends this CDR3, so it is likely a read error. The V and J genes are TRBV2 and TRBJ2-7; 7 bases match TRBD1. Germline V CDR1 and CDR2: SNHLY, FYNNEI. The CDR3 consists of 17 residues. Trimming at V came to 2 bases and at J to 4 bases, leaving 14 bases not matched to a gene. The CDR3 sequence is CASSEFSTPGTEYEQYL. CDR3 sequence (DNA): TGTGCCAGCAGTGAATTTAGCACCCCCGGGACAGAATACGAGCAGTACTTA.

Comments on this clone: At one boundary the junction diverges from the germline segment, which might be a read error. The V gene is TRBV6-6, the J gene TRBJ2-7; D may be TRBD1 (6 bases). Germline V gene sequence: CDR1 MNHNY, CDR2 SVGAGI (reference sequence). CDR3 length: 11 residues. The CDR3 coding sequence is TGTGCCAGCAGAGAAACCACAGGGCTGAACTTC. This sequence encodes CASRETTGLNF.

This clone was counted a few times. The chain joins TRBV29-1 to TRBJ1-1; D perhaps matches TRBD1 (5 bases). Germline V gene data show CDR1 as SQVTM and CDR2 as ANQGSEA. The V gene lost 8 bases and the J gene lost 5 bases, with 12 bases spanning the gap. The CDR3 length is 11 residues. The CDR3 here is CSPHRGTEAFF. Here the CDR3 DNA reads TGCAGCCCCCATCGGGGGACTGAAGCTTTCTTT.

This clone was detected a few times. The chain couples TRBV5-1 to TRBJ2-7; weak D call: TRBD2 (5 bases). The CDR3 sequence is 15 residues long. Germline CDR1 is SGHRS and CDR2 is YFSETQ. The ends were cut back, 0 bases at V and 2 bases at J, with 12 bases in the middle. The CDR3 DNA follows: TGCGCCAGCAGCTTGGGACCGGGATCTACCTACGAGCAGTACGTC. It codes for CASSLGPGSTYEQYV.

The gene calls are TRBV4-1 and TRBJ2-3, with a tentative D call TRBD1 (5 bases). The CDR3 has 14 residues. V was shortened by 4 bases and J by 6 bases, with 14 bases between the two germline ends. CDR1 is MGHRA and CDR2 is YSYEKL in the germline V gene. CDR3: CASSLGAQSDTQYF. CDR3 DNA: TGCGCCAGCAGCCTAGGGGCCCAGAGCGATACGCAGTATTTT.

The chain uses TRBV9 and TRBJ2-2; 12 positions match TRBD1. After removal of 2 bases from V and 7 bases from J, the junction contained 6 bases not matched to a gene. The CDR3 runs 16 residues. Germline V gene sequence: CDR1 SGDLS, CDR2 YYNGEE. CDR3 DNA: TGTGCCAGCAGCGTGGGGACAGGGGGCGATCTCGGGGAGCTGTTTTTT. As protein: CASSVGTGGDLGELFF.

DNA for the CDR3: TGTGCCAGTAGGGCTGCGGGGGAGCGCAATCAGCCCCAGCATTTT. It specifies CASRAAGERNQPQHF. The chain uses TRBV19 and TRBJ1-5, with D maybe TRBD1 (5 bases). The CDR3 contains 15 residues. Germline V gene data show CDR1 as LNHDA and CDR2 as SQIVND (reference sequence). Trimming shortened V by 6 bases and J by 2 bases, and 14 bases separated the two germline ends. Full variable domain (remainder filled in from reference TRBV19 and TRBJ1-5): DGGITQSPKYLFRKEGQNVTLSCEQNLNHDAMYWYRQDPGQGLRLIYYSQIVNDFQKGDIAEGYSVSREKKESFPLTVTSAQKNPTAFYLCASRAAGERNQPQHFGDGTRLSIL.